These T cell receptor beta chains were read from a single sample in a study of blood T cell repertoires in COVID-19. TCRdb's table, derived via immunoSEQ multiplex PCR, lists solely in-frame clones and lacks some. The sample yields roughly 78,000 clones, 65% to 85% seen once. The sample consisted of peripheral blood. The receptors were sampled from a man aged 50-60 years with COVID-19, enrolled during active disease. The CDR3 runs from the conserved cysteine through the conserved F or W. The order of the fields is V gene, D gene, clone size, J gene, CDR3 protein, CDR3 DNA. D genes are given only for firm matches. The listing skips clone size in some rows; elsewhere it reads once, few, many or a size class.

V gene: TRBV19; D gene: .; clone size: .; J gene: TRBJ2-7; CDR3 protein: CASSIARFDSYEQYF; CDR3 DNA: TGTGCCAGTAGTATAGCCCGATTTGACAGCTACGAGCAGTACTTC
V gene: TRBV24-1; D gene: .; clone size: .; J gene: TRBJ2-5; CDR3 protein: CATSDSGLSQETQYF; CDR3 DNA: TGTGCCACCAGTGATTCCGGACTGTCCCAAGAGACCCAGTACTTC
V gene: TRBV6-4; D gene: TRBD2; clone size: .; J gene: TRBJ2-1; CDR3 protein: CASSDLGGSNEQFF; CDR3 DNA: TGTGCCAGCAGTGACCTGGGGGGGTCCAATGAGCAGTTCTTC
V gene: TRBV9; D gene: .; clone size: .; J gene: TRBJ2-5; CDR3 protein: CASSVVGSAETQYF; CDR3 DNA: TGTGCCAGCAGCGTAGTAGGTAGCGCAGAGACCCAGTACTTC
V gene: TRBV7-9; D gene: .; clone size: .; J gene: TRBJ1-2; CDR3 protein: CASSPGSLNTF; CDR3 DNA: TGTGCCAGCAGCCCAGGATCCCTTAACACCTTC
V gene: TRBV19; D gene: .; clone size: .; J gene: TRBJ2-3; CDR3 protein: CASSIDFTDTQYF; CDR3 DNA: TGTGCCAGTAGTATCGACTTCACAGATACGCAGTATTTT
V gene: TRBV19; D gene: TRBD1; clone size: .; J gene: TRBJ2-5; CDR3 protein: CASSNPGQGAETQYF; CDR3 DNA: TGTGCCAGTAGTAACCCGGGACAGGGGGCGGAGACCCAGTACTTC
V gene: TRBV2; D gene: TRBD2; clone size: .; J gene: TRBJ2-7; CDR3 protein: CASSEGGLTHGGSYEQYF; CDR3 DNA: TGTGCCAGCAGTGAAGGGGGACTAACTCATGGAGGCTCCTACGAGCAGTACTTC
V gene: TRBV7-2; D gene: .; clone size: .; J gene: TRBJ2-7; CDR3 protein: CASRGAPSARSYEQYF; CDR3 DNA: TGTGCCAGTCGCGGGGCCCCTAGCGCCCGCTCCTACGAGCAGTACTTC
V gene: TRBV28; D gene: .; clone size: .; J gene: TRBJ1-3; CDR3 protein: CASSPDRASGNTIYF; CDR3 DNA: TGTGCCAGCAGCCCTGACAGAGCCTCTGGAAACACCATATATTTT
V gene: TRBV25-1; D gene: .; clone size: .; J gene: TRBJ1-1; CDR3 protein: CASTAGGMNTEAFF; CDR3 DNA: TGTGCCAGCACAGCGGGGGGGATGAACACTGAAGCTTTCTTT
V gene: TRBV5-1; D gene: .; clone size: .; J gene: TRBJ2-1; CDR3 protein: CASSLGGGSSYNEQFF; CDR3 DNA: TGCGCCAGCAGCTTGGGCGGAGGGAGCTCCTACAATGAGCAGTTCTTC
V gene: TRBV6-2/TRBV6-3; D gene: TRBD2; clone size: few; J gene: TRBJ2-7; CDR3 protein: CASSLKREAEEQYF; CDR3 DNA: TGTGCCAGCAGTTTAAAGCGGGAGGCTGAAGAGCAGTACTTC
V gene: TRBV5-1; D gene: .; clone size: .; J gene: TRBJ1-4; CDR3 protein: CASSPRQLGNEKLFF; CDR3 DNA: TGCGCCAGCAGCCCAAGACAGTTAGGGAATGAAAAACTGTTTTTT
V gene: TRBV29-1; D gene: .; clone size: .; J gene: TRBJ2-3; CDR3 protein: CSVVGGTDTQYF; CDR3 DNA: TGCAGCGTTGTCGGGGGCACAGATACGCAGTATTTT
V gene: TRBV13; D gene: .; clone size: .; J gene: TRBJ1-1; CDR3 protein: CASSLGSSGIGAFF; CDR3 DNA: TGTGCCAGCAGCTTAGGCTCATCAGGGATCGGAGCTTTCTTT
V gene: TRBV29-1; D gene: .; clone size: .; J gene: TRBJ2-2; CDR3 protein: CSVGLNTGELFF; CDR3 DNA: TGCAGCGTGGGACTTAACACCGGGGAGCTGTTTTTT
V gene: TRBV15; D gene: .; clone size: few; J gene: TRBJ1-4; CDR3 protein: CATNRPGKEEKLFF; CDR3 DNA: TGTGCCACCAACCGGCCAGGGAAGGAGGAAAAACTGTTTTTT
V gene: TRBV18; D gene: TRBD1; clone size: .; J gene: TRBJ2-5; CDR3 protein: CASSLGQGETQYF; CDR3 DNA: TGTGCCAGCTCCCTAGGACAGGGAGAGACCCAGTACTTC
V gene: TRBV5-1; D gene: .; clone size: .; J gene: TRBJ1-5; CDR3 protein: CASSLMPGESNQPQHF; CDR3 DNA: TGCGCCAGCAGCTTGATGCCGGGGGAGAGCAATCAGCCCCAGCATTTT
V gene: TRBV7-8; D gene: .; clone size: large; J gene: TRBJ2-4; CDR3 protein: CASSMGGGDSSNIQYF; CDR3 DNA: TGTGCCAGCAGCATGGGGGGTGGGGACTCCTCCAACATTCAGTACTTC
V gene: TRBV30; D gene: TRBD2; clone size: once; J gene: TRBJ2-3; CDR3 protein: CAWSGLAGGLGADTQYF; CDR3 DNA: TGTGCCTGGAGTGGACTAGCGGGAGGGCTAGGGGCAGATACGCAGTATTTT